Included here is one T cell receptor beta chain sequence, with context. This sample stems from a study of control samples from healthy donors and cancer patients. The CDR3 is 15 amino acids. The germline gives CDR1 KGHSH, CDR2 LQKENI. Trimming took off 2 bases at V and 1 base at J, with 9 bases between the two ends. TCRdb keeps only in-frame clones here, not all; method: immunoSEQ multiplex PCR. The top ten hold roughly 6.5% of the sample, which has 100,000 to 120,000 clones, approximately 82% seen once. V and J are TRBV18 and TRBJ2-1; no clear D. The sequence came from a man between 18 and 29 years old in good health. The sample was blood. The CDR3 nucleotides read TGTGCCAGCTCACCAGACCCTATGTCCTACAATGAGCAGTTCTTC. Protein: CASSPDPMSYNEQFF.